These T cell receptor beta chains were read from a single sample in a study of blood T cell repertoires in COVID-19. Produced via immunoSEQ multiplex PCR; TCRdb's table is partial and in-frame only. This sample has 130,000 or so clones; more than 85% occur once, and the top ten carry more than 15%. Sequencing was carried out using peripheral blood. The receptors come from a man aged 50-59 years with active or convalescent COVID-19. CDR3s include the opening cysteine and the closing phenylalanine or tryptophan. The D gene is left open where the match is weak. Only part of the rows carry a size: once, few, many, or a class if the clone is expanded.

TRBJ1-1	-	-	TRBV28	CASMGTPMNTEAFF	TGTGCCAGCATGGGGACACCAATGAACACTGAAGCTTTCTTT
TRBJ2-6	TRBD1	-	TRBV2	CASGKLPTGPGGGANVLTF	TGTGCCAGCGGAAAGCTACCGACAGGGCCTGGGGGTGGGGCCAACGTCCTGACTTTC
TRBJ2-3	-	-	TRBV4-1	CASSQVPRGGTDTQYF	TGCGCCAGCAGCCAAGTACCCAGGGGTGGAACAGATACGCAGTATTTT
TRBJ2-2	TRBD1	-	TRBV6-2/TRBV6-3	CASSSATGPNTGELFF	TGTGCCAGCAGTTCCGCGACAGGGCCGAACACCGGGGAGCTGTTTTTT
TRBJ2-5	-	-	TRBV10-2	CASSERGSSFFTQYF	TGCGCCAGCAGTGAACGCGGTTCCAGTTTTTTCACCCAGTACTTC
TRBJ2-2	-	once	TRBV5-4	CASSLGTTPPNTGELFF	TGTGCCAGCAGCTTGGGGACTACCCCGCCGAACACCGGGGAGCTGTTTTTT
TRBJ1-2	-	-	TRBV28	CASSSGVDGYTF	TGTGCCAGCAGTAGCGGGGTCGATGGCTACACCTTC
TRBJ1-1	TRBD1	once	TRBV10-2	CASFKDRADTTEAFF	TGCGCCAGTTTTAAGGACAGGGCAGATACCACTGAAGCTTTCTTT
TRBJ2-7	-	-	TRBV5-1	CASSPQGGQSYEQYF	TGCGCCAGCAGCCCCCAGGGGGGCCAGTCCTACGAGCAGTACTTC
TRBJ2-3	-	-	TRBV30	CAWSARSDGTDTQYF	TGTGCCTGGAGCGCCAGGTCTGACGGCACAGATACGCAGTATTTT
TRBJ1-6	-	-	TRBV2	CASSESVRPADNSPLHF	TGTGCCAGCAGTGAAAGCGTTCGGCCAGCGGATAATTCACCCCTCCACTTT
TRBJ2-7	-	-	TRBV3-1/TRBV3-2	CASSRQRGVEQYF	TGTGCCAGCAGCCGCCAAAGGGGTGTCGAGCAGTACTTC
TRBJ1-2	-	-	TRBV7-2	CASSLNTGFYGYTF	TGTGCCAGCAGCTTAAATACGGGGTTCTATGGCTACACCTTC
TRBJ2-2	-	-	TRBV27	CASSWSEVTGELFF	TGTGCCAGCAGTTGGAGCGAGGTCACCGGGGAGCTGTTTTTT
TRBJ2-5	-	-	TRBV15	CATSRAPGARRETQYF	TGTGCCACCAGCAGAGCCCCGGGAGCCCGACGGGAGACCCAGTACTTC
TRBJ2-7	TRBD2	-	TRBV15	CATSGLAGNEQYF	TGTGCCACCAGTGGACTAGCGGGGAACGAGCAGTACTTC
TRBJ2-1	TRBD2	-	TRBV5-4	CASSKPLAGGFKDEQFF	TGTGCCAGCAGCAAACCACTAGCGGGAGGTTTTAAAGATGAGCAGTTCTTC
TRBJ2-5	-	-	TRBV4-2	CASSQESYQETQYF	TGTGCCAGCAGCCAAGAATCCTACCAAGAGACCCAGTACTTC
TRBJ1-1	-	-	TRBV7-6	CASSLDRARGTEAFF	TGTGCCAGCAGCTTAGATCGGGCCAGGGGCACTGAAGCTTTCTTT
TRBJ1-4	TRBD1	-	TRBV19	CASEPAGTVNEKLFF	TGTGCCAGTGAACCCGCCGGGACAGTAAATGAAAAACTGTTTTTT
TRBJ1-5	TRBD1	few	TRBV30	CAWSAGQANSNQPQHF	TGTGCCTGGAGCGCGGGACAGGCAAATAGCAATCAGCCCCAGCATTTT
TRBJ1-1	TRBD1	-	TRBV6-6	CASSYIRGQGGTEAFF	TGTGCCAGCAGTTACATCAGGGGGCAGGGGGGCACTGAAGCTTTCTTT
TRBJ1-1	-	-	TRBV15	CATSRDQRGTEAFF	TGTGCCACCAGCAGAGATCAGCGGGGCACTGAAGCTTTCTTT
TRBJ2-7	-	-	TRBV9	CASSASGIRTYEQYF	TGTGCCAGCAGCGCATCCGGGATAAGAACCTACGAGCAGTACTTC
TRBJ2-1	TRBD1	-	TRBV27	CASNSQGALRNEQFF	TGTGCCAGCAACTCACAGGGGGCTCTACGCAATGAGCAGTTCTTC
TRBJ1-4	TRBD1	few	TRBV3-1/TRBV3-2	CASSQGDRGEKLFF	TGTGCCAGCAGCCAAGGAGACAGGGGTGAAAAACTGTTTTTT
TRBJ1-6	-	-	TRBV4-2	CASSQGRYSPLHF	TGTGCCAGCAGCCAAGGGAGGTATTCACCCCTCCACTTT
TRBJ1-2	TRBD1	-	TRBV29-1	CSANRGRYGYTF	TGCAGCGCGAACAGGGGGCGCTATGGCTACACCTTC
TRBJ2-7	TRBD2	-	TRBV19	CASSVKRERSYEQYF	TGTGCCAGTAGTGTAAAGCGGGAGAGAAGCTACGAGCAGTACTTC
TRBJ1-2	-	-	TRBV5-1	CASSFGEGGRTNYGYTF	TGCGCCAGCAGCTTCGGTGAAGGGGGTCGAACTAACTATGGCTACACCTTC
TRBJ2-3	-	-	TRBV9	CASSPIGVSTDTQYF	TGTGCCAGCAGCCCTATTGGTGTCAGCACAGATACGCAGTATTTT
TRBJ2-2	TRBD2	few	TRBV30	CAWGGGTGELFF	TGTGCCTGGGGCGGGGGCACCGGGGAGCTGTTTTTT
TRBJ2-2	TRBD2	-	TRBV28	CASRSGTPNTGELFF	TGTGCCAGCAGAAGCGGGACTCCGAACACCGGGGAGCTGTTTTTT
TRBJ2-7	TRBD1	-	TRBV18	CASSPRQTGGSYEQYF	TGTGCCAGCTCACCAAGGCAGACAGGGGGCAGCTACGAGCAGTACTTC
TRBJ2-7	-	-	TRBV3-1/TRBV3-2	CASSQGTYEQYF	TGTGCCAGCAGCCAAGGTACCTACGAGCAGTACTTC
TRBJ2-2	TRBD1	-	TRBV7-2	CASSSTPGTGNIGELFF	TGTGCCAGCAGTTCTACCCCCGGGACAGGGAATATCGGGGAGCTGTTTTTT
TRBJ2-1	-	-	TRBV24-1	CATSDPGGRYNEQFF	TGTGCCACCAGTGATCCGGGGGGCCGATACAATGAGCAGTTCTTC
TRBJ2-3	-	-	TRBV27	CASRRVPGTDTQYF	TGTGCCAGCCGGCGGGTACCTGGCACAGATACGCAGTATTTT
TRBJ1-1	-	-	TRBV9	CASSLRENTEAFF	TGTGCCAGCTCCCTGAGGGAGAACACTGAAGCTTTCTTT
TRBJ1-4	-	-	TRBV24-1	CATSDPHNEKLFF	TGTGCCACCAGTGATCCCCATAATGAAAAACTGTTTTTT
TRBJ1-6	TRBD1	-	TRBV19	CASSRRDRGPNSPLHF	TGTGCCAGTAGTCGCCGAGACAGGGGGCCCAATTCACCCCTCCACTTT
TRBJ2-7	TRBD2	-	TRBV3-1/TRBV3-2	CASSTSGTYEQYF	TGTGCCAGCTCCACTAGCGGAACCTACGAGCAGTACTTC
TRBJ1-6	TRBD1	-	TRBV2	CASSVTGTGDNSPLHF	TGTGCCAGCAGTGTTACCGGGACAGGGGATAATTCACCCCTCCACTTT
TRBJ1-4	-	-	TRBV15	CATSQGGDGEKLFF	TGTGCCACCAGCCAAGGGGGGGACGGTGAAAAACTGTTTTTT
TRBJ1-1	TRBD1	-	TRBV6-5	CASSRGQGPEAFF	TGTGCCAGCAGCCGTGGACAGGGGCCTGAAGCTTTCTTT
TRBJ2-2	-	few	TRBV30	CAWSVSRGTGELFF	TGTGCCTGGAGTGTGTCTCGGGGCACCGGGGAGCTGTTTTTT
TRBJ1-5	-	-	TRBV29-1	CSALQGSGNQPQHF	TGCAGCGCCTTACAGGGTTCAGGCAATCAGCCCCAGCATTTT
TRBJ1-3	-	-	TRBV6-6	CASRGDRYSGNTIYF	TGTGCCAGCAGGGGTGACAGGTACTCTGGAAACACCATATATTTT
TRBJ1-1	-	-	TRBV27	CASTLLGGENTEAFF	TGTGCCAGCACTCTCCTCGGAGGGGAGAACACTGAAGCTTTCTTT
TRBJ2-5	TRBD2	-	TRBV6-5	CASSWEGLAGETQYF	TGTGCCAGCAGTTGGGAGGGACTAGCGGGGGAGACCCAGTACTTC
TRBJ2-7	-	-	TRBV6-5	CASSDRYEQYF	TGTGCCAGCAGCGACAGGTACGAGCAGTACTTC
TRBJ2-5	-	-	TRBV12-3/TRBV12-4	CASSRETQYF	TGTGCCAGCTCGAGGGAGACCCAGTACTTC
TRBJ2-7	-	-	TRBV3-1/TRBV3-2	CASSQAGGEQYF	TGTGCCAGCAGCCAGGCAGGTGGGGAGCAGTACTTC
TRBJ2-7	-	-	TRBV30	CAWSSYEQYF	TGTGCCTGGAGTTCTTACGAGCAGTACTTC
TRBJ1-2	TRBD1	-	TRBV2	CASSESQGQPSNYGYTF	TGTGCCAGCAGTGAATCACAGGGGCAGCCATCCAACTATGGCTACACCTTC
TRBJ1-5	TRBD1	-	TRBV28	CASVQQGMYNQPQHF	TGTGCCAGCGTGCAACAGGGGATGTACAATCAGCCCCAGCATTTT
TRBJ2-7	TRBD2	few	TRBV28	CASSQLLAGAHEQYF	TGTGCCAGCAGTCAACTACTAGCGGGAGCCCACGAGCAGTACTTC
TRBJ1-5	-	-	TRBV5-6	CASSLVGAGDLSNQPQHF	TGTGCCAGCAGCTTGGTAGGTGCGGGAGACCTTAGCAATCAGCCCCAGCATTTT
TRBJ1-3	-	-	TRBV9	CASSAGYSGNTIYF	TGTGCCAGCAGCGCAGGATACTCTGGAAACACCATATATTTT